This TCR beta chain emerged from a study of shared clonotypes between healthy human individuals. Overall study context: A couple of women and a few men aged 18 to 49 made up the donors. Study-level results: Across subsets, estimated richness was generally greater for naive than for memory populations.

The V end was cut by 1 base, the J end by 7 bases, with 11 bases between. This CDR3 region has 14 residues. Germline V gene data show CDR1 as LGHNA and CDR2 as YSLEER. Points on this clone: Its antigen remains unidentified.

Naive CD8 isolation took CD45RO-negative cells positively selected for CCR7 and excluded terminally differentiated effector memory CD45RA+ cells. The material for each subset, its genomic DNA, was split evenly across several immunoSEQ plates. The repertoire was sequenced with immunoSEQ multiplex PCR; TCRdb's copy has only in-frame clones and lacks some. This table holds around 2,000,000 clones, about 95% found once. The rearrangement links TRBV4-3 to TRBJ2-1; no reliable D call. Material: naive CD8+ T cells sorted from blood. This sequence was found in a man aged 18 to 29 in good health. CDR3: CASSQGSVDNEQFF. The CDR3 DNA is TGCGCCAGCAGCCAAGGATCGGTCGATAATGAGCAGTTCTTC.